This T cell receptor (beta chain) was identified during a study of blood T cell repertoires in COVID-19 (dated by TCRdb to the early 2020s). A note on the overall study: Collaborator samples came from the United States, Italy and Spain and covered acute and convalescent phases of COVID-19. The material from the prospective study consisted of cDNA or gDNA derived from T cells, B-cell-depleted T cells, or PBMCs. Deeply sampled blood TCRbeta repertoires from subjects exposed to, actively infected with, or recovered from COVID-19 were included in the dataset. The repertoires were released in a freely available public database meant as a resource for research on the immune response to SARS-CoV-2. The samples were drawn from the first 160 participants of the ongoing ImmuneRACE study and from 1,200 or so subjects provided by 6 global collaborators. A de-identified subject ID, COVID-19 status, age in years and sex were almost always included in the sample metadata. Where available, HLA class I and class II types were obtained from metadata supplied by the sample provider rather than from assay-based typing. Results the study describes overall, beyond this receptor: The quantity of clinical and demographic metadata differed by source and by participant and was supplied without curation.

This clone was counted a single time. Its antigen is not yet known. No base quality information exists; no much larger clone differs at one position. The immunoSEQ Assay, a bias-controlled multiplex PCR, was used to amplify TCRbeta CDR3 regions from genomic DNA. Per the authors' processing: Nucleated cell counts per sample were estimated from amplification of reference gene primers within the assay. To quantify the absolute abundance of each unique TCRbeta CDR3 rearrangement, sequence reads were collapsed and filtered. For each sample, productive Simpson clonality was calculated as the square root of Simpson's diversity index across productive rearrangements. The immuneACCESS repertoire file appears here via TCRdb, limited to in-frame rearrangements. These files lack a portion of the clones; in checked studies, under half of the deficit traces to unresolved V genes, and the cause of the others is not known. That table supplies the V and J calls and clone size; D and trimming were determined from the DNA. The sample data list roughly 230,000 clones, and 85% to 90% of these were observed just once. Together, the top ten hold 2.1% of the sample.

In Seattle, one collaborating source enrolled patients while the infection was active and tracked those patients longitudinally over the course of disease. Collaborating institutions collected whole blood in K2EDTA tubes following their own protocols. For TCRbeta analysis, collaborators shipped samples in one of three forms: frozen whole blood, isolated PBMCs, or DNA extracted from either of those sample types. V was cut back by 6 bases and J by 7 bases, leaving a gap of 21 bases between them. Counted from cysteine to phenylalanine, this CDR3 has 16 amino acids. Solely the CDR3 DNA is kept, with 48 bases framed from the first base. The germline V gene (reference sequence) specifies MNHNY as CDR1 and SVGAGI as CDR2.

Sequencing was performed on peripheral blood. The clonotype comes from a woman aged 55-75 years with COVID-19, enrolled during active disease. Recombination joined TRBV6-6 with TRBJ1-4; the D gene is unclear. The sequenced DNA: TGTGCCAGCAGATCCCCAAGTGGAGGGAGGACTGAAAAACTGTTTTTT. Its translation is CASRSPSGGRTEKLFF.